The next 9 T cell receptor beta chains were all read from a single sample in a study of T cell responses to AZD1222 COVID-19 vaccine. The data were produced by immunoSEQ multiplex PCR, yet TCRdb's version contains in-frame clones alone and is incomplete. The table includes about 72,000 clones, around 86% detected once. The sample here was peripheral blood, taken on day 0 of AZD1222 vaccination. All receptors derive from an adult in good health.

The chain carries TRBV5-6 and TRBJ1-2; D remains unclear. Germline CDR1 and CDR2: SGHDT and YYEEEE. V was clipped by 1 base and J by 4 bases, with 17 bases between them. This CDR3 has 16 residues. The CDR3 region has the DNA TGTGCCAGCAGCTTGTTTTCTACTCGGGAGGGCTATGGCTACACCTTC. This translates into CASSLFSTREGYGYTF.

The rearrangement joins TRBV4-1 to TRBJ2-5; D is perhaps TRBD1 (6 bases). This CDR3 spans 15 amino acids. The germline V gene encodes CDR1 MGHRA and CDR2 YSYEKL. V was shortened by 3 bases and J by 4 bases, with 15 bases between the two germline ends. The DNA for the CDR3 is TGCGCCAGCAGCCAGCCGTGGGGACAAGCAGAGACCCAGTACTTC. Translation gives CASSQPWGQAETQYF.

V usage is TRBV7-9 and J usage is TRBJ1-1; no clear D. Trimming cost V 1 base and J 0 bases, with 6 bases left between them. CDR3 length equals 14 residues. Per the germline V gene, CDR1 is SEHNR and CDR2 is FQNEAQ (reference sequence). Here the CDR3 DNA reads TGTGCCAGCAGCTTAGTGTCGGTGAACACTGAAGCTTTCTTT. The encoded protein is CASSLVSVNTEAFF.

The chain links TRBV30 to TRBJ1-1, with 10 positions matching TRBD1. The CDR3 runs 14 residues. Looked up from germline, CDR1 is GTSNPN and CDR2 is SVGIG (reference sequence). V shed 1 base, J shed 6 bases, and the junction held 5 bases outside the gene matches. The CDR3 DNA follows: TGTGCCTGGAGTGCGGGACAGGGGTTCGCTGAAGCTTTCTTT. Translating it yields CAWSAGQGFAEAFF.

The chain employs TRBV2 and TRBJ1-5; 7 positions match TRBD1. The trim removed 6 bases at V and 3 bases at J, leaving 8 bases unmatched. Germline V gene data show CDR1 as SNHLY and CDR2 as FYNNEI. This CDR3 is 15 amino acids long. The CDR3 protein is CASREQGIPNQPQHF. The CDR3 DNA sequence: TGTGCCAGCAGGGAACAGGGGATTCCCAATCAGCCCCAGCATTTT.

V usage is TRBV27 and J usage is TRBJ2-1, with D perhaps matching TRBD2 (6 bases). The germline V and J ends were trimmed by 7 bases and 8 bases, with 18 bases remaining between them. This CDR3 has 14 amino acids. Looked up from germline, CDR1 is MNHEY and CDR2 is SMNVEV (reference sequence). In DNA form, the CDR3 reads TGTGCCAGCACTCCGACCGGGGGTCTCGATGAGCAGTTCTTC. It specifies CASTPTGGLDEQFF.

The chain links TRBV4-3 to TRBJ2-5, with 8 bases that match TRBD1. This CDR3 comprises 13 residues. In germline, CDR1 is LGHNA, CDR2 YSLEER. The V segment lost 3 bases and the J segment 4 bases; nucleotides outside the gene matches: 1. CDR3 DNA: TGCGCCAGCAGCCAGGACAGGGCAGAGACCCAGTACTTC. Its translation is CASSQDRAETQYF.

CDR3 DNA sequence: TGTGCCAGCAGTCCCTCGGGGGGCGAGCAGTACTTC. Translated, it gives CASSPSGGEQYF. The chain uses TRBV6-1 and TRBJ2-7; 7 nucleotides align to TRBD2. CDR1 and CDR2 (germline): MNHNS, SASEGT. The CDR3 length is 12 residues. With V trimmed by 5 bases and J by 6 bases, 4 bases remained unmatched.

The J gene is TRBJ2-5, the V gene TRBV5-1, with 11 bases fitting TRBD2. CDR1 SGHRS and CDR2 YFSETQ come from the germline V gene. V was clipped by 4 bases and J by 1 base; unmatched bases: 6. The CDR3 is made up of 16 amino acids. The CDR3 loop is CASSLPSGGPQETQYF. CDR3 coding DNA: TGCGCCAGCAGCCTACCTAGCGGGGGGCCCCAAGAGACCCAGTACTTC.